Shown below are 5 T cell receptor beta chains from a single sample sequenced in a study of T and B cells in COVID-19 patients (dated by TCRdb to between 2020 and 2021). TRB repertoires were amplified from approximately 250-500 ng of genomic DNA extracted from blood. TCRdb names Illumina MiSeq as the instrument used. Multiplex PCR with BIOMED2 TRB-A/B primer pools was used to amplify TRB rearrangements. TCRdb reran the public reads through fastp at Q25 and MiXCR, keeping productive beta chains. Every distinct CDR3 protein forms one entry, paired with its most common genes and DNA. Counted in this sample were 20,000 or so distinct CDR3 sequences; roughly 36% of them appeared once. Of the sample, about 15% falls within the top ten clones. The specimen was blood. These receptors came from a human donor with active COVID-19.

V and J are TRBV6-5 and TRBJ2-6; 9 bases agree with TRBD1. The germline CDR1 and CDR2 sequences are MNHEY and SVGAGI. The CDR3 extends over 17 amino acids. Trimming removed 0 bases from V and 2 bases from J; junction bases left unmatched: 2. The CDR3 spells CASSYSDRGAGANVLTF. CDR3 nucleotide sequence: TGTGCCAGCAGTTACTCGGACAGGGGAGCTGGGGCCAACGTCCTGACTTTC.

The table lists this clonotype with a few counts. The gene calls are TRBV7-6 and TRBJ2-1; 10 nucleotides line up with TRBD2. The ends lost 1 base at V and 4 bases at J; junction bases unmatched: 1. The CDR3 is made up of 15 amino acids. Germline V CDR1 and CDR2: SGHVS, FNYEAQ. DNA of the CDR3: TGTGCCAGCAGCTTAGTAGCGGGGGGTTACAATGAGCAGTTCTTC. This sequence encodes CASSLVAGGYNEQFF.

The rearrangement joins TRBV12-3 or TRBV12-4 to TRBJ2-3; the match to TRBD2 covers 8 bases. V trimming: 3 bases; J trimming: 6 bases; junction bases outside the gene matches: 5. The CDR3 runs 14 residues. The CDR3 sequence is CASSFAGGGDTQYF. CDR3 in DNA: TGTGCCAGCAGTTTCGCGGGGGGCGGGGATACGCAGTATTTT.

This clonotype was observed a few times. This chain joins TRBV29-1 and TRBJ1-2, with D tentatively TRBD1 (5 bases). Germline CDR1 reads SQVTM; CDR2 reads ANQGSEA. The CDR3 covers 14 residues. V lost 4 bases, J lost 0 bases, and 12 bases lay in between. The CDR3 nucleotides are TGCAGCGTTGGAGGGACTACAACTAACTATGGCTACACCTTC. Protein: CSVGGTTTNYGYTF.

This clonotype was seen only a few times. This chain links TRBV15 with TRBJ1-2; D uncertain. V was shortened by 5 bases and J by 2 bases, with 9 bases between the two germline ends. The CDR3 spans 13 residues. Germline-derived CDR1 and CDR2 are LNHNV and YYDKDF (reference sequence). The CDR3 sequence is CATSADTNYGYTF. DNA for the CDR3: TGTGCCACCAGCGCTGACACCAACTATGGCTACACCTTC. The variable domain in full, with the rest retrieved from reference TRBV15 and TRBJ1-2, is DAMVIQNPRYQVTQFGKPVTLSCSQTLNHNVMYWYQQKSSQAPKLLFHYYDKDFNNEADTPDNFQSRRPNTSFCFLDIRSPGLGDTAMYLCATSADTNYGYTFGSGTRLTVV.